This T cell receptor beta chain was retrieved from a study of regulatory T cells in long-lasting Graves disease (dated by TCRdb to about 2021). The study in broad terms: Persistent Graves' disease was defined as antithyroid drug treatment for over 5 years with persistently positive TSH receptor autoantibodies. A total of approximately 35 samples were covered by TCR sequencing, comprising some 13 persistent and around 20 newly diagnosed Graves' disease patients. Patients with persistent Graves' disease were compared with patients with newly diagnosed Graves' disease using TCR sequencing and RNA sequencing of peripheral blood. The study took place in China and was registered as a clinical trial. In the clinical cohort, patients with persistent Graves' disease had used antithyroid drugs for an average of roughly ten years.

Study-level results and caveats: Sequencing and analysis were limited to the TCR beta chain. The study examined only peripheral blood because the primary lesion, thyroid tissue, could not be accessed. Compared with newly diagnosed patients, patients with persistent Graves' disease had lower TCR Shannon entropy and fewer highly expanded clones, which suggests clonal expansion. The authors acknowledged the small sample size as a limitation that may reduce accuracy. Preferential use of TRBV28, TRBJ1-2 and TRBJ2-5 was observed in persistent disease, whereas TRBV20-1 and TRBJ2-1 were favored in newly diagnosed disease. A larger number of public clonotypes was shared among persistent patients (more than 2,500) than among newly diagnosed patients (about 990).

The germline V gene specifies SGHRS as CDR1 and YFSETQ as CDR2. The cysteine opens and the phenylalanine closes a CDR3 of 16 amino acids. The entry retains the CDR3 DNA only, 48 bases that are in frame from base 1. Relative to germline, V is missing 1 base and J is missing 0 bases, with 6 bases of the junction outside any gene match. The receptor library was made with multiplex PCR. The instrument was an Illumina HiSeq 4000. TCR beta libraries were built with iRepertoire HTBI primers and Arm-PCR amplification of CDR3 regions. Gel purification was performed on PCR products prior to sequencing. Regarding the original processing steps: Gene usage analysis of CDR3 amino acid clonotypes relied on the roughly 60 TRBV and about 13 TRBJ segments identified across samples. COPE and FqMerger were used to merge filtered high-quality paired reads into contigs. Contigs were aligned with BLAST to IMGT TRBV, TRBD and TRBJ reference genes, and CDR3 was defined per IMGT. Any clonotype with a frequency above 0.1% was classified as a highly expanded clone. Shannon entropy was used to measure repertoire diversity, and the Gini coefficient was used to measure V-J evenness. Public clonotypes were defined as clonotypes shared by more than one individual. TCRdb ran its own pipeline on the public reads, namely fastp trimming at Q25 and MiXCR clone calling, and kept in-frame beta chains. A single entry per CDR3 protein holds the most common genes and DNA from its merged rows. V and J calls and clone size were set by TCRdb, not the authors. Present in this sample are more than 300,000 distinct CDR3 sequences, 20% of which were seen just once. In total, the top ten clones hold about 29% of the sample.

What this sample's time point label stands for: persistent/refractory GD, antithyroid drugs over 5 years with positive TRAb. For both TCR sequencing and RNA sequencing, RNA was extracted from PBMCs in TRIzol. The diagnosis of Graves' disease followed American Thyroid Association guidelines. Recruitment of patients was carried out at an endocrinology department in Xi'an, China. Each patient gave around 9 milliliters of peripheral blood, collected in an EDTA anticoagulant tube. Ficoll Paque Plus density gradient separation was used to isolate PBMCs, and no additional T cell sorting was done. RNA quality was checked with an Agilent 2100 Bioanalyzer and agarose gel, and concentration with a NanoDrop 2000. On this clonotype: Its antigen is still unknown. No base quality information exists; no much larger clone differs at one position.

This sequence was found in a female donor with Graves disease. The sequenced sample was peripheral blood mononuclear cells (PBMCs), obtained when the disease was refractory, from a patient treated with antithyroid drugs. This chain joins TRBV5-1 to TRBJ1-2, and 7 junction bases match TRBD1. The encoded CDR3 is CASSLLTGTPNYGYTF. The DNA is TGCGCCAGCAGCTTGCTGACAGGGACCCCTAACTATGGCTACACCTTC.